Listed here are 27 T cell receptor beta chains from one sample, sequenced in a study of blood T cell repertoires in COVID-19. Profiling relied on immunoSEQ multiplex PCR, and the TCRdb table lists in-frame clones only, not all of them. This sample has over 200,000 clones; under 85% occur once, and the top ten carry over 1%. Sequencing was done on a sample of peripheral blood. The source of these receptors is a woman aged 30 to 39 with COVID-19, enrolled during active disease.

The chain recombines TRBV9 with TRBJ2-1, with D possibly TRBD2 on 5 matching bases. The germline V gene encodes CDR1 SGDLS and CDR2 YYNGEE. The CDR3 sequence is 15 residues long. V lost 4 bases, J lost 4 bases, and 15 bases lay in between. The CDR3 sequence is CASSPEPAAYNEQFF. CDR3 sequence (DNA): TGTGCCAGCAGCCCCGAACCAGCGGCTTACAATGAGCAGTTCTTC.

CDR3: CASSVAVSGELFF. Written as DNA, the CDR3 is TGTGCCAGCAGTGTGGCTGTATCCGGGGAGCTGTTTTTT. V is TRBV27 and J is TRBJ2-2, with D unclear. CDR1 is MNHEY and CDR2 is SMNVEV in the germline V gene (reference sequence). The CDR3 has 13 amino acids. V lost 5 bases, J lost 6 bases, and 10 bases lay in between.

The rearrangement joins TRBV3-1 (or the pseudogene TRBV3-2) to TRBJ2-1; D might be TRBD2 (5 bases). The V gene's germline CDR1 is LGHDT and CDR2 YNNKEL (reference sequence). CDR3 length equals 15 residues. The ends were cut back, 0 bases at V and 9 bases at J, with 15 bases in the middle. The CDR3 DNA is TGTGCCAGCAGCCAAGAGAGTTGGAGCGGCGGTGAGCAGTTCTTC. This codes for CASSQESWSGGEQFF.

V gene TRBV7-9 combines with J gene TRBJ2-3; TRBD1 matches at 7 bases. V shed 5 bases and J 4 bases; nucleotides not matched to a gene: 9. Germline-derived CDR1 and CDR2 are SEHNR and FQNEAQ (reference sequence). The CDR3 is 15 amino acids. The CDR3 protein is CASSRGDDRADTQYF. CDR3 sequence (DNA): TGTGCCAGCAGCAGAGGGGACGACAGGGCAGATACGCAGTATTTT.

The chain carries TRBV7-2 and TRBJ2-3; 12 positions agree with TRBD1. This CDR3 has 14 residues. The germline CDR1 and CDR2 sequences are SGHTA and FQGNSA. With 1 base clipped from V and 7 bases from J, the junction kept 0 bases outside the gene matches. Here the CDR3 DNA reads TGTGCCAGCAGCTTAGGGGACAGGGGGCATACGCAGTATTTT. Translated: CASSLGDRGHTQYF.

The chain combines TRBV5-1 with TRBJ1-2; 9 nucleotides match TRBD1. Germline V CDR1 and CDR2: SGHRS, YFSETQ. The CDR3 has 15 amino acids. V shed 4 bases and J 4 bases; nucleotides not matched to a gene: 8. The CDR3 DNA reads TGCGCCAGCAGCGAAGCCGGGACAGGGCCCTATGGCTACACCTTC. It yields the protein CASSEAGTGPYGYTF.

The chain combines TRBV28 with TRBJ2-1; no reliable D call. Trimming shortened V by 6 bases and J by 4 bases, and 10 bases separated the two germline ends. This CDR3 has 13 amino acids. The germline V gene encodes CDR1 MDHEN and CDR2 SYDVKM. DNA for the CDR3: TGTGCCAGCAGGACGACTGTATACAATGAGCAGTTCTTC. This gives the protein CASRTTVYNEQFF.

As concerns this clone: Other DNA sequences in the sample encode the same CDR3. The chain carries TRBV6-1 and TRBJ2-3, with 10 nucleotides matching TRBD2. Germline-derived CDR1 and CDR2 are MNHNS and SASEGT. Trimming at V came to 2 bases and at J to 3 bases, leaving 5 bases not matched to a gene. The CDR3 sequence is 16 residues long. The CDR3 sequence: CASSEKAGGGTDTQYF. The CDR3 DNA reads TGTGCCAGCAGTGAAAAAGCGGGAGGGGGGACAGATACGCAGTATTTT.

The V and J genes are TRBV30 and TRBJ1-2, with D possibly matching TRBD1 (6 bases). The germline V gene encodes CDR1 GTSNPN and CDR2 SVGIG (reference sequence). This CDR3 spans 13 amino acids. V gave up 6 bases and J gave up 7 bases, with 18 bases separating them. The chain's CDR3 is CACRQDTSGGYTF. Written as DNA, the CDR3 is TGTGCCTGCCGACAGGATACTTCGGGTGGCTACACCTTC.

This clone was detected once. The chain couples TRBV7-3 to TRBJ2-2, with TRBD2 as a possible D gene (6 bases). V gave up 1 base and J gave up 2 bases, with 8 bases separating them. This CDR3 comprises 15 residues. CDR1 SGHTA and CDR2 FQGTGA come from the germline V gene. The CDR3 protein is CASSLKGTNTGELFF. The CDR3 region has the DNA TGTGCCAGCAGCTTAAAGGGGACTAACACCGGGGAGCTGTTTTTT.

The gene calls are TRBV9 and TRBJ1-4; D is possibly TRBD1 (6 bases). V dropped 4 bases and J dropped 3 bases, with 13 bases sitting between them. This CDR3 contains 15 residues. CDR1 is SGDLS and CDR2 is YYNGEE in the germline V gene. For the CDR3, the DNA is TGTGCCAGCAGCCTTCGACAGGATGCTAATGAAAAACTGTTTTTT. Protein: CASSLRQDANEKLFF.

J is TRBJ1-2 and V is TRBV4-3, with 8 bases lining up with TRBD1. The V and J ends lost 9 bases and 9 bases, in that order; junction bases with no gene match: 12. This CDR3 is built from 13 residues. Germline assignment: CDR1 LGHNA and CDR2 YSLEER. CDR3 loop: CASNDRGLASYTF. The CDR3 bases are TGCGCCAGTAACGACAGGGGTCTCGCTAGCTACACCTTC.

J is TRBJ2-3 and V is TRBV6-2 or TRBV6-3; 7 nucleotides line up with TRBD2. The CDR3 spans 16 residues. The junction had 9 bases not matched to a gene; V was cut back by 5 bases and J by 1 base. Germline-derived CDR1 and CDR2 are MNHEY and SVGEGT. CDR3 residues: CASSAAAGLGTDTQYF. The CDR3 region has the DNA TGTGCCAGCAGTGCCGCCGCCGGACTAGGCACAGATACGCAGTATTTT.

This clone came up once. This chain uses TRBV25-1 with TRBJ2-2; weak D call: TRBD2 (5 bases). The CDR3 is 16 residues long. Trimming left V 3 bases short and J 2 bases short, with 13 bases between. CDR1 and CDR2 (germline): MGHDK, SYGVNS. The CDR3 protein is CASSEYGESNTGELFF. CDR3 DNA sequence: TGTGCCAGCAGTGAGTACGGGGAGTCAAACACCGGGGAGCTGTTTTTT.

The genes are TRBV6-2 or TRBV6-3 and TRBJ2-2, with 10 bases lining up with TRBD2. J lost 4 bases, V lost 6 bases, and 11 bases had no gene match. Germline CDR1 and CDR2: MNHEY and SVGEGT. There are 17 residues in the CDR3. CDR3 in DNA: TGTGCCAGCAGCCGTCCCTTAGCGGGGGGTTCCACCGGGGAGCTGTTTTTT. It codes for CASSRPLAGGSTGELFF.

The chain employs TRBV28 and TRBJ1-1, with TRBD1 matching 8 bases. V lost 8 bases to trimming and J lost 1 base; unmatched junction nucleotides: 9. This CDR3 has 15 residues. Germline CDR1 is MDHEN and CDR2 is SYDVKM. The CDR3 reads CASDWQGARNTEAFF. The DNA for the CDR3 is TGTGCCAGCGATTGGCAGGGGGCGAGGAACACTGAAGCTTTCTTT.

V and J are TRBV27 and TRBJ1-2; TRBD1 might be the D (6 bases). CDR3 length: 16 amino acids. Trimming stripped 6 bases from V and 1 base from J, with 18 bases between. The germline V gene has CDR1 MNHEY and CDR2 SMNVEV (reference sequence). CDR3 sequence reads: CASSPSGGPLNYGYTF. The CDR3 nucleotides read TGTGCCAGCAGCCCCTCCGGGGGGCCCCTTAACTATGGCTACACCTTC.

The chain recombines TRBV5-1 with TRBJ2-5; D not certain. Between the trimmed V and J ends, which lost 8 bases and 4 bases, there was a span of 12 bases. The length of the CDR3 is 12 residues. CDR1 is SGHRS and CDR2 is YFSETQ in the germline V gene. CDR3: CASVGVGETQYF. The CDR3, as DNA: TGCGCCAGTGTAGGAGTAGGAGAGACCCAGTACTTC.

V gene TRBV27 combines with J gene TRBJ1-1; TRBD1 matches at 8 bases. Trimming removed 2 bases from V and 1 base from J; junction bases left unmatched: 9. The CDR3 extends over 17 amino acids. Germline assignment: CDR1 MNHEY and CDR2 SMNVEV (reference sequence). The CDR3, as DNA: TGTGCCAGCAGTTTAGGTGGGACAGGCTTTAGGAACACTGAAGCTTTCTTT. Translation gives CASSLGGTGFRNTEAFF.

In DNA form, the CDR3 reads TGTGCCAGCAGCTTCCAATCCGGGACAGGGGACGAAAAACTGTTTTTT. Amino acid sequence: CASSFQSGTGDEKLFF. The V gene is TRBV5-5, the J gene TRBJ1-4, with 10 bases matching TRBD1. CDR3 length: 16 amino acids. Germline V CDR1 and CDR2: SGHKS, YYEKEE (reference sequence). J gave up 8 bases and V 2 bases, and 9 bases lay outside the gene matches.

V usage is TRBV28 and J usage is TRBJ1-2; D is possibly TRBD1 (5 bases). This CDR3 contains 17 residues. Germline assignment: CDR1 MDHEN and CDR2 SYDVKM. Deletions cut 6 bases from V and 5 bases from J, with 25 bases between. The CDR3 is CASRGPYEARRKYGYTF. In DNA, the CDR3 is TGTGCCAGCAGGGGGCCCTACGAGGCCCGTCGAAAATATGGCTACACCTTC.

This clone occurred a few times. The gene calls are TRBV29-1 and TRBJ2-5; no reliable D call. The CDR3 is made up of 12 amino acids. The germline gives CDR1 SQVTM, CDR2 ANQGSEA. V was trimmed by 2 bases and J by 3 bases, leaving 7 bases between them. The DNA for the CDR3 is TGCAGCGTTGAATTGATAGAAGAGACCCAGTACTTC. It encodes CSVELIEETQYF.

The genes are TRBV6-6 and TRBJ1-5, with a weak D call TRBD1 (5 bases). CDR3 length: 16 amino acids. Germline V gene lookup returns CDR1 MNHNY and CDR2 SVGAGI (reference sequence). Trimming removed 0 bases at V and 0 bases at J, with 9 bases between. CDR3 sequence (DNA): TGTGCCAGCAGTTACTCGAAAAGGGGTAGCAATCAGCCCCAGCATTTT. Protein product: CASSYSKRGSNQPQHF.

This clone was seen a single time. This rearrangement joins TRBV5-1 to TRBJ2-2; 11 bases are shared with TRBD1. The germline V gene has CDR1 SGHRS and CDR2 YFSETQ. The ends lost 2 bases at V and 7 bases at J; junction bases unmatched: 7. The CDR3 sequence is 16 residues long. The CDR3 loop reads CASSFTGQGDIGELFF. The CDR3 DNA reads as TGCGCCAGCAGCTTTACGGGACAGGGGGATATCGGGGAGCTGTTTTTT. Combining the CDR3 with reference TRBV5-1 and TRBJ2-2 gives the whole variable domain KAGVTQTPRYLIKTRGQQVTLSCSPISGHRSVSWYQQTPGQGLQFLFEYFSETQRNKGNFPGRFSGRQFSNSRSEMNVSTLELGDSALYLCASSFTGQGDIGELFFGEGSRLTVL.

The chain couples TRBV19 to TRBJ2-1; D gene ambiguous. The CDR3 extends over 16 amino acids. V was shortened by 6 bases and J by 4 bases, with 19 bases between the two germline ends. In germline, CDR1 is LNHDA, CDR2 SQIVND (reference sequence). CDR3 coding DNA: TGTGCCAGTAGCCCACCTCCTAGAGTACTTTACAATGAGCAGTTCTTC. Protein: CASSPPPRVLYNEQFF.

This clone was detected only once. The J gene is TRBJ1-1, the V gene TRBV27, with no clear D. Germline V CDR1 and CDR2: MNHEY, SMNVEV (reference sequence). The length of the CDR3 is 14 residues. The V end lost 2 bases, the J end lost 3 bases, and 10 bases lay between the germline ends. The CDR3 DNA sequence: TGTGCCAGCAGTTTAGCGGGGAGGGACACTGAAGCTTTCTTT. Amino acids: CASSLAGRDTEAFF.

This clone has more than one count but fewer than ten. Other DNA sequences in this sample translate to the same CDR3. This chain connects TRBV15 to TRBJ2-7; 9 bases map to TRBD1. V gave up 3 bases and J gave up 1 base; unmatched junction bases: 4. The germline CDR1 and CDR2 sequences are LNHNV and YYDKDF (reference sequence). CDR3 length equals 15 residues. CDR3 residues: CATSRGGTGSYEQYF. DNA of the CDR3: TGTGCCACCAGCAGGGGGGGGACAGGGTCCTACGAGCAGTACTTC.